The following is a T cell receptor (beta chain) sequence with its context. In addition to blood RNA drawn from unsorted whole blood, germline DNA was extracted. Germline V lookup: CDR1 MNHNY, CDR2 SVGAGI (reference sequence). Trimming pared 1 base from V and 4 bases from J, leaving 13 bases between. The CDR3 is 15 amino acids. This sample was included in a study of tumor-infiltrating lymphocytes in primary liver carcinoma. Study at large: Patients of both sexes were 30 to 69 years old.

The template, approximately 500 ng total RNA, yielded TCR beta cDNA made with a constant-region primer. Slightly modified ARM-PCR served as the procedure for the TCR beta libraries. These libraries came from three rounds of nested multiplex PCR. Use of TRBV1-TRBV30 forward primers with a C-beta reverse primer characterized the first two PCR rounds, which lasted about 10 cycles each. One entry per CDR3 protein, called by TCRdb with MiXCR from the multiplex PCR reads. The repertoire consists of 300,000 to 400,000 distinct CDR3 sequences, with 55% to 65% occurring once and the leading ten covering 9%.

The rearrangement uses TRBV6-6 and TRBJ1-2; D uncertain. The source of this sequence is a man aged 40-49 years with primary liver carcinoma and hepatitis B virus infection. Sequencing input: peripheral blood. The CDR3 DNA is TGTGCCAGCAGTTACTTTAAGACCACCCCCTATGGCTACACCTTC. It yields the protein CASSYFKTTPYGYTF.